The clone carrying this T cell receptor (beta chain) was counted ten times or more. Its antigen remains unknown. The germline gives CDR1 LNHNV, CDR2 YYDKDF (reference sequence). V lost 1 base and J 3 bases, leaving 16 bases between the germline ends. The CDR3 consists of 16 residues. The entry originates in a study of T-cell memory formation after mild COVID-19. TCR alpha and TCR beta cDNA libraries with sample barcodes and UMIs came from 5'RACE using constant-segment primers. MiXCR, applied by TCRdb to the 5' RACE reads, yields one record per CDR3 protein. The table records some 120,000 distinct CDR3 sequences, 15% to 20% of them present only once. Findings of the study overall: CD4+ clones that contracted lay mainly in CM and EM; CD8+ ones lay in EMRA. Researchers found some responding clones in pre-infection memory, a sign that cross-reactive memory joined. Clones that contracted from day 15 to 85 were balanced CD4/CD8, while later expanders leaned CD4+.

The chain carries TRBV15 and TRBJ2-7; the D gene is possibly TRBD1 (6 bases). The sequenced sample consisted of PBMCs or a T cell subset sorted from them (not recorded which). This sequence originates from a man aged 18-30 years who had mild COVID-19 (a few samples of this study predate the infection). Cell type and time point are not known. DNA for the CDR3: TGTGCCACCAGCAGAGGGCTAACAGGGAGCCACTACGAGCAGTACTTC. This sequence encodes CATSRGLTGSHYEQYF.